This T cell receptor beta chain was captured by sequencing in a study of T cell responses to AZD1222 COVID-19 vaccine. Study-level points and caveats: Among the donors, most were white British and more were female, and clonal diversity was possibly underestimated.

Notes on this clone: Its target is unknown.

The V and J ends lost 3 bases and 1 base, in that order; junction bases with no gene match: 3. Germline V lookup: CDR1 LNHNV, CDR2 YYDKDF (reference sequence). This CDR3 comprises 15 residues. Profiled with immunoSEQ multiplex PCR; TCRdb holds only in-frame clones, not every one. The sample lists 75,000 to 90,000 clones, more than 90% seen once, with roughly 5.6% in the top ten. The clonotype comes from an adult in good health. The sample was peripheral blood, taken on day 0 of AZD1222 vaccination. The chain recombines TRBV15 with TRBJ1-5; 7 nucleotides align to TRBD1. Written as DNA, the CDR3 is TGTGCCACCAGCAGGACAGGGAGGAGCAATCAGCCCCAGCATTTT. Translated: CATSRTGRSNQPQHF.